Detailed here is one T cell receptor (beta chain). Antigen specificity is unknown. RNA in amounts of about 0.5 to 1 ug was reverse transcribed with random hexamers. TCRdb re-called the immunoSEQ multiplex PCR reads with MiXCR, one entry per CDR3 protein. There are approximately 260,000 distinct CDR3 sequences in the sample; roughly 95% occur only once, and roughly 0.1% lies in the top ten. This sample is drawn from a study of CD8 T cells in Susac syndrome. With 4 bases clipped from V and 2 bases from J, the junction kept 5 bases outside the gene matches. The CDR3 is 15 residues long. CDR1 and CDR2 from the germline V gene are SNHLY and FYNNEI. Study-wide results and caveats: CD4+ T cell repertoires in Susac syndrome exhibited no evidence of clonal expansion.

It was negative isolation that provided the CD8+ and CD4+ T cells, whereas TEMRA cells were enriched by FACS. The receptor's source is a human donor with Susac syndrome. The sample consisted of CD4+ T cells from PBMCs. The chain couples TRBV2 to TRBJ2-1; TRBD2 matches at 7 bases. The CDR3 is CASSAGGSAYNEQFF. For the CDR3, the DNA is TGTGCCAGCAGTGCGGGCGGGAGTGCCTACAATGAGCAGTTCTTC.